Listed below are T cell receptor beta chains from one sample, sequenced in a study of Graves' ophthalmopathy and Graves' hyperthyroidism. Via MiXCR, TCRdb re-called the multiplex PCR reads, giving one row per CDR3 protein. Of 660,000 or so distinct CDR3 sequences listed, about 40% are singletons. The sample comprised peripheral blood. The receptors originated from an adult man with Graves' ophthalmopathy. The CDR3 runs from the conserved cysteine through the conserved F or W. D genes are given only for firm matches. Size is omitted from some rows. Given values are once, few, many or a class for expanded clones.

v_call: TRBV7-9; j_call: TRBJ2-7; d_call: TRBD1; clone_size: few; cdr3_aa: CASSQGAQRSYEQYF; cdr3_nt: TGTGCCAGCAGCCAGGGGGCCCAAAGATCCTACGAGCAGTACTTC
v_call: TRBV7-2; j_call: TRBJ1-1; d_call: .; clone_size: many; cdr3_aa: CASSVRGEGTEAFF; cdr3_nt: TGTGCCAGCAGCGTCAGGGGCGAGGGCACTGAAGCTTTCTTT
v_call: TRBV4-3; j_call: TRBJ2-2; d_call: .; clone_size: many; cdr3_aa: CASSQDVHTGELFF; cdr3_nt: TGCGCCAGCAGCCAAGACGTTCACACCGGGGAGCTGTTTTTT
v_call: TRBV25-1; j_call: TRBJ1-3; d_call: .; clone_size: .; cdr3_aa: CASSFQGAGRNTIYF; cdr3_nt: TGTGCCAGCAGCTTTCAAGGGGCGGGTAGGAACACCATATATTTT
v_call: TRBV19; j_call: TRBJ1-5; d_call: .; clone_size: .; cdr3_aa: CASGSGGGGGNQPQHF; cdr3_nt: TGTGCCAGTGGTAGCGGGGGGGGGGGCGGCAATCAGCCCCAGCATTTT
v_call: TRBV27; j_call: TRBJ2-7; d_call: .; clone_size: .; cdr3_aa: CASSLTVYSYEQYF; cdr3_nt: TGTGCCAGCAGTTTGACAGTTTACTCCTACGAGCAGTACTTC
v_call: TRBV5-6; j_call: TRBJ1-1; d_call: .; clone_size: many; cdr3_aa: CASSLVWRNTEAFF; cdr3_nt: TGTGCCAGCAGCTTGGTTTGGAGGAACACTGAAGCTTTCTTT
v_call: TRBV5-6; j_call: TRBJ2-1; d_call: TRBD1; clone_size: few; cdr3_aa: CASSLKTGGLYYNEQFF; cdr3_nt: TGTGCCAGCAGCTTGAAGACAGGGGGTCTTTACTACAATGAGCAGTTCTTC
v_call: TRBV20-1; j_call: TRBJ1-6; d_call: TRBD1; clone_size: many; cdr3_aa: CSARLPSGGDSPLHF; cdr3_nt: TGCAGTGCTCGATTACCATCAGGGGGCGATTCACCCCTCCACTTT
v_call: TRBV12-3/TRBV12-4; j_call: TRBJ2-4; d_call: .; clone_size: .; cdr3_aa: CASSPDSFLAKNIQYF; cdr3_nt: TGTGCCAGCAGCCCTGACTCGTTTCTAGCCAAAAACATTCAGTACTTC
v_call: TRBV20-1; j_call: TRBJ1-1; d_call: .; clone_size: many; cdr3_aa: CSAIPEAFF; cdr3_nt: TGCAGTGCTATCCCTGAAGCTTTCTTT
v_call: TRBV14; j_call: TRBJ2-7; d_call: TRBD1; clone_size: many; cdr3_aa: CASSQETGAYEQYF; cdr3_nt: TGTGCCAGCAGCCAAGAAACAGGGGCCTACGAGCAGTACTTC
v_call: TRBV29-1; j_call: TRBJ2-5; d_call: .; clone_size: many; cdr3_aa: CSVEVKGEETQYF; cdr3_nt: TGCAGCGTTGAAGTCAAGGGTGAGGAGACCCAGTACTTC
v_call: TRBV4-3; j_call: TRBJ1-3; d_call: .; clone_size: .; cdr3_aa: CASSIDGTSGNTIYF; cdr3_nt: TGCGCCAGCAGCATCGACGGGACCTCTGGAAACACCATATATTTT
v_call: TRBV2; j_call: TRBJ2-2; d_call: .; clone_size: .; cdr3_aa: CASAQTDTGELFF; cdr3_nt: TGTGCCAGTGCCCAGACGGATACCGGGGAGCTGTTTTTT
v_call: TRBV27; j_call: TRBJ2-7; d_call: .; clone_size: .; cdr3_aa: CASKGGESYEQYF; cdr3_nt: TGTGCCAGCAAGGGCGGGGAGTCCTACGAGCAGTACTTC